This TCR beta chain comes out of a study of T-cell memory formation after mild COVID-19. For the study at large: TCR clusters were mostly confined to one donor each. Study results and limitations: A subset of responding clones appeared in pre-infection memory, suggesting cross-reactive memory joined.

Constant-segment-primed 5'RACE gave TCR alpha and TCR beta cDNA libraries with sample barcodes and UMIs. TCRdb analysed the 5' RACE reads with MiXCR anew, one entry per CDR3 protein. The top ten clones hold 20% to 25% of a sample with hundreds of thousands of distinct CDR3 sequences, 15% to 20% of them seen once. Trimming left V 7 bases short and J 0 bases short, with 12 bases between. There are 14 residues in the CDR3. Germline values: CDR1 SGHNT, CDR2 YYREEE (reference sequence). A word on this clonotype: Its cognate antigen is unknown.

The source of this sequence is a man aged 18 to 30 who had mild COVID-19 (a few samples of this study predate the infection). Cell type and time point are not known. Sequences were obtained from PBMCs or a T cell subset sorted from them (not recorded which). The chain has TRBV5-4 and TRBJ2-3, with D possibly matching TRBD2 (6 bases). The CDR3 sequence is CASGGIVSTDTQYF. The DNA of the CDR3 is TGTGCCAGCGGAGGGATCGTTAGCACAGATACGCAGTATTTT.